Below are 3 T cell receptor beta chains sequenced from a single sample in a study of CD8+ T cells in alopecia areata. CD4+ cells from several patients were sorted into CD25+CD127- cells. cDNA serving as the sequencing template came from extracted, reverse transcribed RNA. Profiling relied on immunoSEQ multiplex PCR, and the TCRdb table lists in-frame clones only, not all of them. The profile shows 37,000 or so clones, under 65% of them singletons. Sequencing input: CD4+ Tregs sorted from blood. Source of these receptors: a human donor with alopecia areata.

About this clone itself: The same CDR3 can be traced to other DNA sequences in this sample. V gene TRBV25-1 combines with J gene TRBJ2-1; D call uncertain. This CDR3 spans 13 amino acids. Trimming removed 3 bases from V and 8 bases from J, with 11 bases in between. Per germline, CDR1 MGHDK and CDR2 SYGVNS. The CDR3 sequence is CASSDMGSDEQFF. Here the CDR3 DNA reads TGTGCCAGCAGTGATATGGGATCGGATGAGCAGTTCTTC.

The chain uses TRBV29-1 and TRBJ2-2, with D possibly TRBD1 on 5 matching bases. Germline V gene lookup returns CDR1 SQVTM and CDR2 ANQGSEA. Trimming left V 5 bases short and J 6 bases short, with 13 bases between. The CDR3 has 13 amino acids. The CDR3 region is CSVSGKRPGELFF. The CDR3 DNA reads TGCAGCGTTTCAGGGAAAAGACCCGGGGAGCTGTTTTTT.

The chain employs TRBV7-3 and TRBJ2-3, with a possible D match to TRBD2 (6 bases). The germline gives CDR1 SGHTA, CDR2 FQGTGA. This CDR3 has 17 residues. V was trimmed by 2 bases and J by 10 bases, leaving 25 bases between them. The chain's CDR3 is CASSLGGTGPLLGAQYF. In DNA, the CDR3 is TGTGCCAGCAGCTTAGGGGGGACGGGCCCCCTCCTGGGGGCGCAGTATTTT.